This T cell receptor (beta chain) emerged from a study of siplizumab effects on memory and regulatory T cells. Whole-study findings and limits: The apparent diversity of naive T cells exceeded that of memory cells, and naive T cells seemed to make a major contribution to the alloresponse. Sequences below about 10^-5 frequency were poorly captured. As a result, only a minor fraction of alloreactive clones mapped to unstimulated subsets.

A word on this clone: Its specificity is not known.

CDR3 length: 15 residues. Germline V gene sequence: CDR1 SGDLS, CDR2 YYNGEE. The V gene lost 0 bases and the J gene lost 4 bases, with 11 bases spanning the gap. Sequencing of each sample assayed roughly 10^5 TCR templates. Profiled with immunoSEQ multiplex PCR; TCRdb holds only in-frame clones, not every one. The sample yields around 68,000 clones, approximately 89% seen once. V usage is TRBV9 and J usage is TRBJ2-1; D not resolved. This sequence originates from a human donor in good health. Input material: Tregs sorted from blood. Written as DNA, the CDR3 is TGTGCCAGCAGCGTAGTACCGCAGGAATACAATGAGCAGTTCTTC. Residues: CASSVVPQEYNEQFF.